This T cell receptor (beta chain) was profiled in a study of T cell responses to AZD1222 COVID-19 vaccine. Across the study: Recipients boosted at about 4 weeks or about 12 weeks are pooled.

This CDR3 is 14 amino acids long. Germline CDR1 MNHEY, CDR2 SVGAGI. General observations from the study: Repertoire sampling happened only post peak T cell response. Two AZD1222 administrations were followed by greater Spike-specific TCR breadth and depth.

Concerning this clone itself: Its antigen is unknown.

TCRdb's table, derived via immunoSEQ multiplex PCR, lists solely in-frame clones and lacks some. The sample shows 85,000 to 130,000 clones, 85% to 95% of them seen only once. The TCR was taken from an adult in good health. The chain uses TRBV6-5 and TRBJ1-4; possible D gene TRBD1, 5 bases. The sample consisted of peripheral blood, taken on day 0 of AZD1222 vaccination. Here the CDR3 reads CAKDWGPSREKLFF. CDR3 DNA sequence: TGTGCGAAAGATTGGGGCCCCTCGAGGGAAAAACTGTTTTTT.